A selection of T cell receptor beta chains follows, all from one sample in a study of T cell responses to AZD1222 COVID-19 vaccine. Assay: immunoSEQ multiplex PCR; the TCRdb copy retains only in-frame clones and omits some. In the table there are fewer than 200,000 clones, about 83% of which are singletons. The source material was peripheral blood, sampled 28 days after the second AZD1222 dose. These TCRs come from an adult who received the AZD1222 COVID-19 vaccine. CDR3s include the opening cysteine and the closing phenylalanine or tryptophan. D genes are given only for firm matches. Some rows mark clone size as missing; the rest say once, few, many or name a class of expanded clone.

j_call,cdr3_length,d_call,v_call,clone_size,cdr3_aa,cdr3_nt
TRBJ2-7,15,-,TRBV6-2/TRBV6-3,-,CASSYPTGLSYEQYF,TGTGCCAGCAGTTACCCAACTGGCCTCTCCTACGAGCAGTACTTC
TRBJ1-1,14,-,TRBV28,-,CASSLAGPNTEAFF,TGTGCCAGCAGTTTGGCAGGGCCGAACACTGAAGCTTTCTTT
TRBJ2-7,14,TRBD2,TRBV5-5,-,CASSLSGGTHEQYF,TGTGCCAGCAGCTTGAGCGGGGGAACCCACGAGCAGTACTTC
TRBJ2-5,16,-,TRBV4-3,once,CASSQSGTVTEETQYF,TGCGCCAGCAGCCAATCTGGCACTGTGACAGAAGAGACCCAGTACTTC
TRBJ1-3,17,-,TRBV4-1,-,CASSQSQGLSSGNTIYF,TGCGCCAGCAGCCAAAGTCAGGGTTTAAGCTCTGGAAACACCATATATTTT
TRBJ1-2,15,-,TRBV11-2,-,CASSLAASRNYGYTF,TGTGCCAGCAGCTTAGCCGCGTCCCGAAACTATGGCTACACCTTC
TRBJ2-7,18,TRBD2,TRBV3-1/TRBV3-2,-,CASSQGGTSGGVLYEQYF,TGTGCCAGCAGCCAAGGCGGGACTAGCGGGGGGGTTCTATACGAGCAGTACTTC
TRBJ1-1,15,-,TRBV6-5,few,CASSYSFTGNTEAFF,TGTGCCAGCAGTTACTCGTTTACAGGGAACACTGAAGCTTTCTTT
TRBJ1-5,13,-,TRBV3-1/TRBV3-2,-,CASSQGPGQPQHF,TGTGCCAGCAGCCAAGGCCCTGGTCAGCCCCAGCATTTT
TRBJ1-6,18,TRBD1,TRBV30,-,CAWRKGQGRSSYNSPLHF,TGTGCCTGGAGAAAGGGACAGGGCAGGAGCTCCTATAATTCACCCCTCCACTTT
TRBJ2-3,16,TRBD2,TRBV11-3,-,CASSLGLAGLMDTQYF,TGTGCCAGCAGCTTAGGACTAGCGGGGTTGATGGATACGCAGTATTTT
TRBJ1-5,17,-,TRBV6-1,once,CASSEGQMFAGGSAQHF,TGTGCCAGCAGTGAAGGTCAGATGTTTGCGGGGGGTTCGGCCCAGCATTTT
TRBJ2-2,14,-,TRBV7-7,-,CASSPQGGTGELFF,TGTGCCAGCAGCCCACAGGGAGGGACCGGGGAGCTGTTTTTT
TRBJ1-6,14,TRBD1,TRBV19,-,CASSPGTGLTPLHF,TGTGCCAGTAGCCCCGGGACAGGGTTGACACCCCTCCACTTT
TRBJ1-2,17,-,TRBV27,few,CASSPLGGSVTNYGYTF,TGTGCCAGCAGCCCCCTCGGCGGAAGCGTCACTAACTATGGCTACACCTTC
TRBJ1-2,15,TRBD1,TRBV4-3,-,CASSQDGTGVYGYTF,TGCGCCAGCAGCCAAGATGGGACAGGGGTCTATGGCTACACCTTC
TRBJ2-7,15,TRBD1,TRBV5-1,once,CASSTSGTGGNEQYF,TGCGCCAGCAGCACCTCCGGGACAGGGGGAAACGAGCAGTACTTC
TRBJ2-3,13,-,TRBV19,-,CASSPGNTDTQYF,TGTGCCAGTAGCCCGGGGAACACAGATACGCAGTATTTT
TRBJ1-1,15,-,TRBV6-2/TRBV6-3,-,CASSYSARGAVEAFF,TGTGCCAGCAGTTATTCCGCCAGAGGGGCCGTTGAAGCTTTCTTT
TRBJ1-5,12,-,TRBV21-1,-,CASRDSNQPQHF,TGTGCCAGCCGGGACAGTAATCAGCCCCAGCATTTT
TRBJ1-3,18,-,TRBV4-2,-,CASSQDRVELRAGNTIYF,TGTGCCAGCAGCCAAGACCGAGTAGAACTAAGGGCTGGAAACACCATATATTTT
TRBJ2-7,16,TRBD1,TRBV27,few,CASSSRLDRGPDEQYF,TGTGCCAGCAGCTCCCGCCTGGACAGGGGGCCTGACGAGCAGTACTTC
TRBJ2-1,15,-,TRBV27,-,CASRYDANSYNEQFF,TGTGCCAGCAGATACGACGCCAACTCCTACAATGAGCAGTTCTTC
TRBJ2-7,14,TRBD1,TRBV6-6,once,CASSPGTVRDEQYF,TGTGCCAGCAGCCCCGGGACAGTGAGAGACGAGCAGTACTTC
TRBJ1-5,15,TRBD1,TRBV19,-,CASSIGDRVKQPQHF,TGTGCCAGTAGTATAGGGGACAGGGTGAAACAGCCCCAGCATTTT
TRBJ2-5,12,TRBD2,TRBV5-1,once,CASSLDERGQYF,TGCGCCAGCAGCTTGGATGAGCGGGGTCAATACTTC
TRBJ1-2,17,-,TRBV18,-,CASSPLWVQGGIDGYTF,TGTGCCAGCTCACCCCTCTGGGTCCAGGGAGGTATTGATGGCTACACCTTC
TRBJ2-2,16,-,TRBV7-6,-,CASSLAVRGNTGELFF,TGTGCCAGCAGCTTAGCTGTTAGGGGGAACACCGGGGAGCTGTTTTTT
TRBJ2-2,16,-,TRBV5-6,-,CASSGTSFFDTGELFF,TGTGCCAGCAGCGGTACTAGTTTTTTTGACACCGGGGAGCTGTTTTTT
TRBJ1-2,15,-,TRBV2,-,CASSEALTRGRGYTF,TGTGCCAGCAGTGAAGCGCTTACCCGGGGCAGGGGCTACACCTTC
TRBJ1-5,12,-,TRBV18,-,CASSPAGQPQHF,TGTGCCAGCTCACCAGCAGGCCAGCCCCAGCATTTT
TRBJ1-5,14,-,TRBV10-3,-,CAISEGIGSQPQHF,TGTGCCATCAGTGAAGGCATAGGAAGCCAGCCCCAGCATTTT
TRBJ2-2,14,-,TRBV4-3,-,CASSQGQFPGELFF,TGCGCCAGCAGCCAAGGCCAATTCCCCGGGGAGCTGTTTTTT
TRBJ1-1,13,TRBD1,TRBV7-6,-,CASSSWDRKEAFF,TGTGCCAGCAGCTCCTGGGACAGGAAAGAAGCTTTCTTT
TRBJ2-2,16,-,TRBV2,-,CASSEALRGAGGELFF,TGTGCCAGCAGTGAAGCGCTTCGAGGTGCCGGCGGGGAGCTGTTTTTT
TRBJ2-5,13,-,TRBV11-2,few,CASSLDSLAQKYF,TGTGCCAGCAGCTTAGACTCGTTGGCACAGAAATACTTC
TRBJ1-3,11,-,TRBV6-6,-,CASVGFGTIYF,TGTGCCAGTGTCGGATTCGGCACCATATATTTT
TRBJ2-3,15,-,TRBV2,-,CASSPGVGAWDTQYF,TGTGCCAGCAGCCCTGGTGTAGGGGCGTGGGATACGCAGTATTTT
TRBJ1-6,14,-,TRBV25-1,-,CASSEEGSISPLHF,TGTGCCAGCAGTGAAGAGGGCAGTATTTCACCCCTCCACTTT
TRBJ2-6,14,-,TRBV7-9,-,CASSRASGANVLTF,TGTGCCAGCAGTAGGGCCTCTGGGGCCAACGTCCTGACTTTC
TRBJ2-7,15,TRBD2,TRBV5-1,-,CASSPGAAGAYEQYF,TGCGCCAGCAGCCCTGGGGCTGCGGGAGCCTACGAGCAGTACTTC
TRBJ2-7,16,-,TRBV11-2,-,CASSPSPGGGPYEQYF,TGTGCCAGCAGCCCCTCCCCTGGCGGGGGCCCCTACGAGCAGTACTTC